The 25 T cell receptor beta chains reported below all come from one sample, sequenced in a study of T cell responses to AZD1222 COVID-19 vaccine. The data were produced by immunoSEQ multiplex PCR, yet TCRdb's version contains in-frame clones alone and is incomplete. The profile shows about 200,000 clones, approximately 93% of them singletons. The source material was peripheral blood, sampled 28 days after the second AZD1222 dose. The receptors here all came from an adult who received the AZD1222 COVID-19 vaccine.

The V gene is TRBV9, the J gene TRBJ2-2; 8 bases align to TRBD2. With 1 base clipped from V and 3 bases from J, the junction kept 5 bases outside the gene matches. The CDR3 has 16 residues. Germline V gene data show CDR1 as SGDLS and CDR2 as YYNGEE. DNA for the CDR3: TGTGCCAGCAGCGTATCCCCGGGGGGGGACACCGGGGAGCTGTTTTTT. Translation: CASSVSPGGDTGELFF.

The rearrangement links TRBV7-3 to TRBJ2-3; D call uncertain. This CDR3 is built from 15 residues. V lost 5 bases to trimming and J lost 1 base, with 13 bases between them. The germline CDR1 and CDR2 sequences are SGHTA and FQGTGA. The CDR3 nucleotides read TGTGCCAGCAGCCTGCTTCAGAGACGCACAGATACGCAGTATTTT. It is translated as CASSLLQRRTDTQYF.

The V and J genes are TRBV4-2 and TRBJ2-4; weak D call: TRBD2 (5 bases). The CDR3 runs 14 residues. With 4 bases removed from V and 8 bases from J, the gap between germline ends came to 15 bases. Germline-derived CDR1 and CDR2 are LGHNA and YNFKEQ. Here the CDR3 reads CASSPIEGVDIQYF. The CDR3 nucleotides read TGTGCCAGCAGCCCGATAGAGGGTGTAGACATTCAGTACTTC.

The V gene is TRBV2, the J gene TRBJ1-1; 7 nucleotides match TRBD1. Germline V CDR1 and CDR2: SNHLY, FYNNEI. The CDR3 is made up of 14 amino acids. With 5 bases clipped from V and 1 base from J, the junction kept 4 bases outside the gene matches. The CDR3 region has the DNA TGTGCCAGCAGTCAGACAGGGTGGAACACTGAAGCTTTCTTT. It specifies CASSQTGWNTEAFF.

This clone was seen a handful of times. This chain uses TRBV5-4 with TRBJ1-2; D unclear. V lost 5 bases to trimming and J lost 0 bases, with 11 bases between them. Per the germline V gene, CDR1 is SGHNT and CDR2 is YYREEE (reference sequence). The CDR3 is made up of 14 amino acids. The CDR3 region has the DNA TGTGCCAGCAGTTCGTATGGGGCTAACTATGGCTACACCTTC. It codes for CASSSYGANYGYTF. Full variable domain (remainder filled in from reference TRBV5-4 and TRBJ1-2): ETGVTQSPTHLIKTRGQQVTLRCSSQSGHNTVSWYQQALGQGPQFIFQYYREEENGRGNFPPRFSGLQFPNYSSELNVNALELDDSALYLCASSSYGANYGYTFGSGTRLTVV.

The chain recombines TRBV6-5 with TRBJ2-2; D is ambiguous. CDR3 length: 10 amino acids. V was trimmed by 7 bases and J by 15 bases, leaving 12 bases between them. Germline V CDR1 and CDR2: MNHEY, SVGAGI. The CDR3 region is CASNQAPMFF. The CDR3 nucleotides are TGTGCCAGCAACCAGGCCCCGATGTTTTTT.

This clone was seen a few times. The V gene is TRBV18, the J gene TRBJ1-1; a weak D match, TRBD1 (5 bases). This CDR3 contains 16 residues. Germline CDR1 reads KGHSH; CDR2 reads LQKENI. V gave up 3 bases and J gave up 5 bases, with 19 bases separating them. The CDR3 loop is CASSPAEGQGFTEAFF. CDR3 DNA sequence: TGTGCCAGCTCACCCGCCGAGGGGCAGGGTTTTACTGAAGCTTTCTTT. The whole variable domain, remainder taken from reference TRBV18 and TRBJ1-1, is NAGVMQNPRHLVRRRGQEARLRCSPMKGHSHVYWYRQLPEEGLKFMVYLQKENIIDESGMPKERFSAEFPKEGPSILRIQQVVRGDSAAYFCASSPAEGQGFTEAFFGQGTRLTVV.

The chain carries TRBV7-9 and TRBJ2-5; 8 bases fit TRBD1. Germline CDR1 and CDR2: SEHNR and FQNEAQ (reference sequence). The V and J ends lost 5 bases and 4 bases, in that order; junction bases with no gene match: 12. This CDR3 comprises 16 residues. CDR3 loop: CASSHPVRGQRETQYF. CDR3 nucleotide sequence: TGTGCCAGCAGCCATCCGGTCAGGGGGCAGCGAGAGACCCAGTACTTC.

The rearrangement joins TRBV25-1 to TRBJ2-7; 7 positions match TRBD1. CDR3 size: 13 residues. Germline CDR1 and CDR2: MGHDK and SYGVNS. V dropped 8 bases and J dropped 6; count of bases not matched to a gene: 10. The CDR3 DNA is TGTGCCAGCGGGAGAGGGGGCCGTGGCGAGCAGTACTTC. Its translation is CASGRGGRGEQYF.

The chain uses TRBV6-5 and TRBJ2-3, with 10 bases fitting TRBD2. The CDR3 is 15 residues long. Germline V gene data show CDR1 as MNHEY and CDR2 as SVGAGI. V shed 5 bases, J shed 1 base, and the junction held 3 bases outside the gene matches. CDR3: CASSMLAGGTDTQYF. In DNA, the CDR3 is TGTGCCAGCAGTATGCTAGCGGGGGGCACAGATACGCAGTATTTT.

As to this clone: Other DNA sequences in the sample encode the same CDR3. The genes are TRBV29-1 and TRBJ2-7; 8 bases map to TRBD1. J gave up 4 bases and V 2 bases, and 1 base lay outside the gene matches. The germline CDR1 and CDR2 sequences are SQVTM and ANQGSEA. The CDR3 totals 12 residues. The CDR3 DNA is TGCAGCGTTGAACAGGGGGCTTACGAGCAGTACTTC. Translation: CSVEQGAYEQYF.

The chain employs TRBV27 and TRBJ1-4; D may be TRBD1 (5 bases). The CDR3 has 15 residues. V was shortened by 4 bases and J by 3 bases, with 12 bases between the two germline ends. Germline CDR1 MNHEY, CDR2 SMNVEV (reference sequence). In DNA, the CDR3 is TGTGCCAGCAGTTCAACCAGGGTTGCTAATGAAAAACTGTTTTTT. This gives the protein CASSSTRVANEKLFF.

The CDR3 nucleotides are TGTGCCAGCAGCGTAGATGGACAAAAGAATTCACCCCTCCACTTT. This gives the protein CASSVDGQKNSPLHF. The J gene is TRBJ1-6, the V gene TRBV9; tentatively, D is TRBD1 (5 bases). This CDR3 has 15 residues. From germline, CDR1 is SGDLS and CDR2 YYNGEE. Trimming took 0 bases from V and 7 from J, leaving 11 bases between them.

This clone has more than one count but fewer than ten. Distinct nucleotide sequences in the sample also encode this CDR3. The chain carries TRBV18 and TRBJ1-6, with 7 positions matching TRBD1. The CDR3 consists of 15 residues. Germline V CDR1 and CDR2: KGHSH, LQKENI. The trim removed 0 bases at V and 5 bases at J, leaving 1 base unmatched. The CDR3 DNA follows: TGTGCCAGCTCACCACCGGGACAGAATAATTCACCCCTCCACTTT. Amino acid sequence: CASSPPGQNNSPLHF.

This clone showed up many times. Other DNA variants within this sample encode the same CDR3. V is TRBV6-5 and J is TRBJ1-2; D is ambiguous. This CDR3 is built from 13 residues. Germline CDR1 reads MNHEY; CDR2 reads SVGAGI. V lost 6 bases and J 2 bases, leaving 10 bases between the germline ends. CDR3 in DNA: TGTGCCAGCAGCTCGACGGGAAACTATGGCTACACCTTC. Protein product: CASSSTGNYGYTF.

This clone was detected once. J is TRBJ2-7 and V is TRBV27; perhaps D is TRBD1 or TRBD2 (5 bases each). The V gene's germline CDR1 is MNHEY and CDR2 SMNVEV (reference sequence). CDR3 length: 14 residues. V shed 6 bases and J shed 4 bases, with 16 bases lying between them. CDR3 DNA: TGTGCCAGCAGCGACTCTGGGGGAAAGTACGAGCAGTACTTC. Amino acid sequence: CASSDSGGKYEQYF.

The V gene is TRBV7-9, the J gene TRBJ1-1; D call uncertain. Germline CDR1 is SEHNR and CDR2 is FQNEAQ (reference sequence). The CDR3 length is 13 residues. Deletions cut 5 bases from V and 1 base from J, with 8 bases between. CDR3 sequence reads: CASSMDPNTEAFF. The CDR3 coding sequence is TGTGCCAGCAGCATGGACCCGAACACTGAAGCTTTCTTT.

The chain couples TRBV12-3 or TRBV12-4 to TRBJ2-2, with D maybe TRBD2 (6 bases). Trimming stripped 6 bases from V and 3 bases from J, with 8 bases between. The CDR3 extends over 13 amino acids. The CDR3 region has the DNA TGTGCCAGCAGCCGGAGGGACACCGGGGAGCTGTTTTTT. It yields the protein CASSRRDTGELFF.

The chain joins TRBV20-1 to TRBJ2-3, with 7 bases that match TRBD2. Germline lookup yields CDR1 DFQATT and CDR2 SNEGSKA (reference sequence). The CDR3 loop spans 11 amino acids. Trimming cost V 6 bases and J 5 bases; bases outside gene matches: 2. DNA for the CDR3: TGCAGTGCGCGGGAGCGAGATACGCAGTATTTT. Its translation: CSARERDTQYF.

This sequence joins TRBV7-2 and TRBJ2-3; the D is unclear. V was pared by 5 bases and J by 4 bases, with 13 bases between. The CDR3 contains 14 residues. Looked up from germline, CDR1 is SGHTA and CDR2 is FQGNSA. For the CDR3, the DNA is TGTGCCAGCAGCCGGAAGGGTTTCCCAGATACGCAGTATTTT. Translating it yields CASSRKGFPDTQYF.

The rearrangement joins TRBV7-3 to TRBJ1-2; D is perhaps TRBD1 (5 bases). This CDR3 region has 15 residues. Germline CDR1 SGHTA, CDR2 FQGTGA. Trimming pared 1 base from V and 6 bases from J, leaving 15 bases between. The CDR3 bases are TGTGCCAGCAGCTTAATTCAAGGGGCGCGGGATGGCTACACCTTC. This encodes CASSLIQGARDGYTF.

V gene TRBV5-1 combines with J gene TRBJ1-3, with D maybe TRBD1 (6 bases). The CDR3 length is 14 residues. Germline assignment: CDR1 SGHRS and CDR2 YFSETQ. The germline V and J ends were trimmed by 4 bases and 1 base, with 9 bases remaining between them. The CDR3 nucleotides read TGCGCCAGCAGCCCAGGGGTATCTGGAAACACCATATATTTT. Encoded protein: CASSPGVSGNTIYF.

This clone was observed once. V and J are TRBV5-1 and TRBJ2-7, with TRBD1 matching 8 bases. CDR1 is SGHRS, CDR2 YFSETQ, per germline. V shed 2 bases and J 3 bases; nucleotides not matched to a gene: 4. The CDR3 spans 14 residues. The CDR3 nucleotides are TGCGCCAGCAGCTTTGGACAGGGTAACTACGAGCAGTACTTC. Protein: CASSFGQGNYEQYF.

The chain combines TRBV5-1 with TRBJ2-7; TRBD1 or TRBD2 may be the D gene (6 bases each). V lost 2 bases and J lost 1, with 13 bases in between. This CDR3 is 15 amino acids long. Germline assignment: CDR1 SGHRS and CDR2 YFSETQ. CDR3 sequence (DNA): TGCGCCAGCAGCTTAGGGGGGAGAGGTTCCTACGAGCAGTACTTC. Translation gives CASSLGGRGSYEQYF.

The table lists this clone with a count of one. The chain has TRBV5-1 and TRBJ2-3; 9 bases agree with TRBD2. Per the germline V gene, CDR1 is SGHRS and CDR2 is YFSETQ. The CDR3 runs 15 residues. The J segment lost 7 bases and the V segment lost 1 base, leaving 7 bases of the junction unmatched. CDR3 in DNA: TGCGCCAGCAGCTTGATTGCTAGCGGGGCCAATACGCAGTATTTT. Translating gives CASSLIASGANTQYF.